Below, 29 T cell receptor beta chains from the same sample are listed, as sequenced in a study of cytomegalovirus exposure and HLA in healthy donors (dated by TCRdb to about 2017). Library creation used the immunoSEQ multiplex PCR assay. TCRdb re-hosts the immuneACCESS table, in-frame sequences only. Its copies lack some clones; in the studies checked, an unresolved V gene accounts for under half of them, and the cause for the rest is not known. Across this sample there are hundreds of thousands of clones, with roughly 86% seen only once. The ten largest clones add up to roughly 1.2% of the sample. The sample consisted of PBMCs. Receptors originate from a woman aged 30 to 39 in good health and CMV-seropositive.

Here the CDR3 reads CASSPSGTGLNEQYF. The CDR3 nucleotides are TGTGCCAGCTCACCTTCCGGGACAGGGTTAAACGAGCAGTACTTC. The chain carries TRBV18 and TRBJ2-7; TRBD1 matches at 9 bases. Germline V gene data show CDR1 as KGHSH and CDR2 as LQKENI. Germline trimming cut 3 bases from V and 5 bases from J; bases unmatched to any gene: 8. The CDR3 sequence is 15 residues long.

J is TRBJ2-7 and V is TRBV6-5; a possible D gene is TRBD1 (5 bases). This CDR3 is 13 amino acids long. Deletions cut 5 bases from V and 1 base from J, with 9 bases between. CDR1 and CDR2 (germline): MNHEY, SVGAGI. In DNA, the CDR3 is TGTGCCAGCAGTGCTCAGGGTTCCTACGAGCAGTACTTC. Translating it yields CASSAQGSYEQYF.

This clone is a singleton in its sample. V usage is TRBV5-4 and J usage is TRBJ2-2; 7 nucleotides agree with TRBD1. Looked up from germline, CDR1 is SGHNT and CDR2 is YYREEE (reference sequence). J was trimmed by 6 bases and V by 1 base; bases with no gene match: 6. The CDR3 sequence is 15 residues long. CDR3 DNA: TGTGCCAGCAGCTTGAAGGGGGCGTCGCCCGGGGAGCTGTTTTTT. This encodes CASSLKGASPGELFF.

This rearrangement joins TRBV5-4 to TRBJ2-1; D unresolved. The CDR3 consists of 13 residues. V shed 1 base and J shed 2 bases, with 4 bases lying between them. Germline CDR1 and CDR2: SGHNT and YYREEE (reference sequence). The CDR3 loop reads CASSLPAYNEQFF. The CDR3 nucleotides are TGTGCCAGCAGCTTGCCGGCCTACAATGAGCAGTTCTTC.

The chain has TRBV5-6 and TRBJ1-5, with 9 bases identical to TRBD1. The V gene end was trimmed by 3 bases and the J gene end by 0 bases; junction bases not matched to a gene: 4. CDR3 length: 16 residues. Germline CDR1 and CDR2: SGHDT and YYEEEE. CDR3: CASSYGTGYSNQPQHF. DNA for the CDR3: TGTGCCAGCAGCTATGGGACAGGGTATAGCAATCAGCCCCAGCATTTT.

The rearrangement uses TRBV12-5 and TRBJ2-7; 11 positions agree with TRBD1. The CDR3 is 17 residues long. Germline CDR1 reads LGHNT; CDR2 reads FRNRAP. The V and J ends lost 6 bases and 1 base, in that order; junction bases with no gene match: 11. CDR3 in amino acids: CASGRQGTGGYSYEQYF. The CDR3, as DNA: TGTGCTAGTGGCCGGCAGGGGACAGGGGGTTATTCCTACGAGCAGTACTTC.

This chain connects TRBV11-2 to TRBJ2-5; tentative D call: TRBD2 (6 bases). This CDR3 spans 14 amino acids. Trimming shortened V by 5 bases and J by 7 bases, and 17 bases separated the two germline ends. CDR1 is SGHAT and CDR2 is FQNNGV in the germline V gene. The chain's CDR3 is CASSPVTLGGTQYF. The DNA of the CDR3 is TGTGCCAGCAGCCCCGTAACGCTGGGAGGGACCCAGTACTTC.

The chain employs TRBV18 and TRBJ1-2; tentative D call: TRBD1 (5 bases). Germline CDR1 reads KGHSH; CDR2 reads LQKENI. The CDR3 length is 13 residues. The V gene lost 3 bases and the J gene lost 6 bases, with 11 bases spanning the gap. The CDR3 reads CASSPTIRDGYTF. DNA for the CDR3: TGTGCCAGCTCACCTACCATCAGGGATGGCTACACCTTC.

The chain recombines TRBV5-1 with TRBJ2-5, with 7 bases lining up with TRBD1. The CDR3 runs 13 residues. CDR1 is SGHRS and CDR2 is YFSETQ in the germline V gene. The V gene end was trimmed by 0 bases and the J gene end by 8 bases; junction bases not matched to a gene: 4. This CDR3 reads CASSLGQGLTQYF. CDR3 DNA: TGCGCCAGCAGCTTGGGACAGGGTCTAACCCAGTACTTC.

V usage is TRBV4-2 and J usage is TRBJ2-1; 8 nucleotides match TRBD2. Germline V gives CDR1 LGHNA, CDR2 YNFKEQ. The CDR3 has 16 residues. J was trimmed by 5 bases and V by 3 bases; bases with no gene match: 9. In DNA form, the CDR3 reads TGTGCCAGCAGCCATCCCAGAGCGGGAGCAAACAATGAGCAGTTCTTC. Protein sequence: CASSHPRAGANNEQFF.

This chain uses TRBV5-1 with TRBJ2-3; 7 bases agree with TRBD2. The CDR3 sequence is 17 residues long. In germline, CDR1 is SGHRS, CDR2 YFSETQ. J was trimmed by 8 bases and V by 3 bases; bases with no gene match: 18. The CDR3 sequence is CASSSPWVQREGPTQYF. DNA for the CDR3: TGCGCCAGCAGCTCCCCTTGGGTTCAGAGGGAGGGTCCTACGCAGTATTTT.

This clone appeared once. The genes are TRBV15 and TRBJ2-3, with TRBD2 identical over 10 bases. Germline V gene sequence: CDR1 LNHNV, CDR2 YYDKDF (reference sequence). Trimming removed 3 bases from V and 3 bases from J; junction bases left unmatched: 9. This CDR3 has 17 amino acids. The CDR3 coding sequence is TGTGCCACCAGCAGGGAGAGCGGGAGGGCTCAGACAGATACGCAGTATTTT. Translation: CATSRESGRAQTDTQYF.

This clone was detected a few times. The chain links TRBV5-4 to TRBJ1-2, with 7 bases matching TRBD1. Trimming took 4 bases from V and 2 from J; bases not matched to a gene: 2. There are 13 residues in the CDR3. From germline, CDR1 is SGHNT and CDR2 YYREEE (reference sequence). The DNA of the CDR3 is TGTGCCAGCAGCCAGGACAGGAACTATGGCTACACCTTC. Translated: CASSQDRNYGYTF.

V gene TRBV14 combines with J gene TRBJ1-3; D is unclear. The germline CDR1 and CDR2 sequences are SGHDN and FVKESK. V shed 0 bases and J shed 0 bases, with 15 bases lying between them. The CDR3 totals 18 residues. CDR3 DNA: TGTGCCAGCAGCCAAGATCTCGGCGGGATCTCCTCTGGAAACACCATATATTTT. Residues: CASSQDLGGISSGNTIYF.

About this clone: Other DNA sequences in the same sample also yield this CDR3. This sequence joins TRBV7-2 and TRBJ2-7, with D unclear. Deletions cut 1 base from V and 3 bases from J, with 7 bases between. This CDR3 contains 13 residues. Per the germline V gene, CDR1 is SGHTA and CDR2 is FQGNSA. The CDR3, as DNA: TGTGCCAGCAGCTTAGTTCGCGGCTACGAGCAGTACTTC. It codes for CASSLVRGYEQYF.

This chain links TRBV10-1 with TRBJ1-5; D not certain. The germline V gene encodes CDR1 WNHNN and CDR2 SYGVQD (reference sequence). The CDR3 length is 16 residues. Trimming removed 8 bases at V and 3 bases at J, with 20 bases between. Here the CDR3 DNA reads TGCGCCAGCCGGGAGACCCGCGGGGAGTTCAATCAGCCCCAGCATTTT. Protein sequence: CASRETRGEFNQPQHF.

This clone is a singleton in its sample. The V gene is TRBV5-1, the J gene TRBJ2-7; no clear D gene. Germline V lookup: CDR1 SGHRS, CDR2 YFSETQ. There are 14 residues in the CDR3. V dropped 0 bases and J dropped 1 base, with 8 bases sitting between them. The CDR3 nucleotides read TGCGCCAGCAGCTTGGAACAGCCGTCCTACGAGCAGTACTTC. The encoded protein is CASSLEQPSYEQYF.

This clone was detected a few times. The V call is TRBV5-1, the J call TRBJ2-7, with 9 bases aligning to TRBD2. The CDR3 runs to 15 residues. Germline V gene sequence: CDR1 SGHRS, CDR2 YFSETQ. The junction had 7 bases not matched to a gene; V was cut back by 0 bases and J by 6 bases. DNA of the CDR3: TGCGCCAGCAGCTTGGAACCCAGCGGGAGGCCCGAGCAGTACTTC. It encodes CASSLEPSGRPEQYF.

The rearrangement joins TRBV7-9 to TRBJ1-2; D gene unclear. V was clipped by 3 bases and J by 2 bases, with 7 bases between them. The CDR3 covers 13 residues. Germline CDR1 and CDR2: SEHNR and FQNEAQ (reference sequence). The CDR3 is CASSFSSNYGYTF. The DNA for the CDR3 is TGTGCCAGCAGCTTTTCGTCCAACTATGGCTACACCTTC.

The chain joins TRBV4-2 to TRBJ2-2; possible D gene TRBD2, 6 bases. There are 16 residues in the CDR3. V dropped 0 bases and J dropped 2 bases, with 10 bases sitting between them. Germline V gene data show CDR1 as LGHNA and CDR2 as YNFKEQ. The CDR3 region has the DNA TGTGCCAGCAGCCAAGATCTGCGGGGAAACACCGGGGAGCTGTTTTTT. Its translation: CASSQDLRGNTGELFF.

The rearrangement links TRBV18 to TRBJ2-4, with 12 bases that match TRBD2. J gave up 1 base and V 3 bases, and 7 bases lay outside the gene matches. Germline assignment: CDR1 KGHSH and CDR2 LQKENI. The CDR3 covers 18 residues. The CDR3 region is CASSPQRTSGIAKNIQYF. The CDR3, as DNA: TGTGCCAGCTCACCGCAGAGGACTAGCGGGATTGCCAAAAACATTCAGTACTTC.

This sequence joins TRBV6-1 and TRBJ2-7, with 13 bases fitting TRBD2. The CDR3 loop spans 15 amino acids. Germline V gene lookup returns CDR1 MNHNS and CDR2 SASEGT. V was clipped by 4 bases and J by 5 bases; unmatched bases: 5. CDR3 DNA: TGTGCCAGCAGTGGGACTAGCGGGAGCGGAAACGAGCAGTACTTC. The encoded protein is CASSGTSGSGNEQYF.

The chain carries TRBV10-1 and TRBJ2-5; 8 positions agree with TRBD2. Germline V gene sequence: CDR1 WNHNN, CDR2 SYGVQD (reference sequence). The CDR3 is made up of 15 amino acids. The V and J ends lost 2 bases and 2 bases, in that order; junction bases with no gene match: 4. The CDR3 region has the DNA TGCGCCAGCAGTGAGGCGGGAGGCGGGCAAGAGACCCAGTACTTC. Translated: CASSEAGGGQETQYF.

The V gene is TRBV27, the J gene TRBJ1-1; 9 nucleotides line up with TRBD1. Germline V gives CDR1 MNHEY, CDR2 SMNVEV (reference sequence). Unmatched junction bases numbered 7, after V lost 6 bases and J lost 5 bases. The CDR3 has 14 amino acids. The CDR3 protein is CASSPGTGITEAFF. The CDR3 bases are TGTGCCAGCAGCCCCGGGACAGGGATTACTGAAGCTTTCTTT.

The chain is built from TRBV29-1 and TRBJ2-1, with TRBD2 matching over 11 bases. The CDR3 is made up of 14 amino acids. The V and J ends lost 8 bases and 6 bases, in that order; junction bases with no gene match: 9. Germline V lookup: CDR1 SQVTM, CDR2 ANQGSEA. The CDR3 nucleotides read TGCAGCATCCGTCACGGGACTAGCGGCAATGAGCAGTTCTTC. Translated: CSIRHGTSGNEQFF.

The chain recombines TRBV6-6 with TRBJ1-5; D is perhaps TRBD1 (5 bases). Trimming pared 5 bases from V and 2 bases from J, leaving 16 bases between. This CDR3 is 16 amino acids long. Germline values: CDR1 MNHNY, CDR2 SVGAGI (reference sequence). The CDR3 nucleotides are TGTGCCAGCAGTCCCCCGGGGGGGGTGGGCAATCAGCCCCAGCATTTT. Translating it yields CASSPPGGVGNQPQHF.

The gene calls are TRBV5-8 and TRBJ2-7; a possible D gene is TRBD2 (6 bases). CDR3 length equals 14 residues. V was clipped by 2 bases and J by 2 bases, with 11 bases between them. CDR1 and CDR2 from the germline V gene are SGHTS and YDEGEE. The CDR3 here is CASSFAGEAYEQYF. For the CDR3, the DNA is TGTGCCAGCAGCTTTGCCGGGGAGGCCTACGAGCAGTACTTC. The full variable domain, completed using reference TRBV5-8 and TRBJ2-7, is EAGVTQSPTHLIKTRGQQATLRCSPISGHTSVYWYQQALGLGLQFLLWYDEGEERNRGNFPPRFSGRQFPNYSSELNVNALELEDSALYLCASSFAGEAYEQYFGPGTRLTVT.

As for this clone: The sample carries other DNA sequences with the same CDR3. The chain carries TRBV4-1 and TRBJ2-7; TRBD2 matches 11 bases. Germline V gene lookup returns CDR1 MGHRA and CDR2 YSYEKL. This CDR3 is 15 amino acids long. With V trimmed by 0 bases and J by 4 bases, 2 bases remained unmatched. The CDR3 DNA follows: TGCGCCAGCAGCCAAGAACTAGCGGGAGTATACGAGCAGTACTTC. This encodes CASSQELAGVYEQYF.

This chain connects TRBV19 to TRBJ1-2; 10 bases line up with TRBD1. The V segment lost 4 bases and the J segment 10 bases; nucleotides outside the gene matches: 6. CDR1 is LNHDA and CDR2 is SQIVND in the germline V gene (reference sequence). This CDR3 contains 13 residues. Written as DNA, the CDR3 is TGTGCCAGTAGTAGGGACAGGGGAAGCTCCTACACCTTC. It codes for CASSRDRGSSYTF. The variable domain in full, with the rest retrieved from reference TRBV19 and TRBJ1-2, is DGGITQSPKYLFRKEGQNVTLSCEQNLNHDAMYWYRQDPGQGLRLIYYSQIVNDFQKGDIAEGYSVSREKKESFPLTVTSAQKNPTAFYLCASSRDRGSSYTFGSGTRLTVV.